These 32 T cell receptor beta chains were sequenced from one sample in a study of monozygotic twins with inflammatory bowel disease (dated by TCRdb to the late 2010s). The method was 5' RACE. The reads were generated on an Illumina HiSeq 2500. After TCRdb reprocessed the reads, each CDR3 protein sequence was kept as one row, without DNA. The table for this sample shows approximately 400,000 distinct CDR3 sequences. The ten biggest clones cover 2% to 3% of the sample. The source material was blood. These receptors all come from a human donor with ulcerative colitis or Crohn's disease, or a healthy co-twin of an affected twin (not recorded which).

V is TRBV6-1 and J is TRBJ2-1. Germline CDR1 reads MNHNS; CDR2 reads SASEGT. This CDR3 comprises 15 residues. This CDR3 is CASSPTASSYNEQFF.

The CDR3 sequence is CASSQERAGPGELFF. The chain uses TRBV4-1 and TRBJ1-4; as DNA is missing, the TRBD1 call by TCRdb cannot be tested. There are 15 residues in the CDR3. Germline CDR1 reads MGHRA; CDR2 reads YSYEKL.

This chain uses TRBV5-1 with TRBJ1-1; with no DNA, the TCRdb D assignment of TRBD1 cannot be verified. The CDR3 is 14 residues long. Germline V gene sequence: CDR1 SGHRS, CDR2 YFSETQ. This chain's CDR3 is CASTTGAGDTEAFF.

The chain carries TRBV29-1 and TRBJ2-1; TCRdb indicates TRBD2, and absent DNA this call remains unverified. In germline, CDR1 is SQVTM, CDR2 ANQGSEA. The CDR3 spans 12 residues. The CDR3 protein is CSVGTSGIEQFF.

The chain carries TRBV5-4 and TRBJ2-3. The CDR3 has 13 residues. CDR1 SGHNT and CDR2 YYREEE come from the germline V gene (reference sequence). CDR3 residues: CASSLGPHDTQYF.

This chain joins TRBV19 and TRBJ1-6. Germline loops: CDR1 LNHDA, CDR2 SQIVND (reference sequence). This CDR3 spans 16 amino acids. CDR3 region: CASTTSRGGEYSPLHF.

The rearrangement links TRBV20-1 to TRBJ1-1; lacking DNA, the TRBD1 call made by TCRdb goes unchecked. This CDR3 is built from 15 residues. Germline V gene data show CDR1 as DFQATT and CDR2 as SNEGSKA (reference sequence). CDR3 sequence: CSARAVDRGSTEAFF.

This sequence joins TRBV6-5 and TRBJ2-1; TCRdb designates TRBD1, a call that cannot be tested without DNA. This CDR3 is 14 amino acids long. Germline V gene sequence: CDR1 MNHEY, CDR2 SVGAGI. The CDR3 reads CASSYSSGSHEQFF.

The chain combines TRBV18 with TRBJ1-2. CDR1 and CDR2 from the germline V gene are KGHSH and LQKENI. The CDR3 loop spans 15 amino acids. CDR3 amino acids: CASSAPSLGGYGYTF.

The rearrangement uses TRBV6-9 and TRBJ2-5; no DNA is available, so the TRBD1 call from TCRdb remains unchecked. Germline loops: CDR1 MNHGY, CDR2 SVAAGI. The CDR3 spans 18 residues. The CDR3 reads CASSYSMDRVLSGETQYF.

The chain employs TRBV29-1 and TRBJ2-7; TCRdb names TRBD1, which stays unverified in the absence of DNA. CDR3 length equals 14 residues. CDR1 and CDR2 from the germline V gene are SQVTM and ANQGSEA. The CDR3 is CSVHGGGGGYEQYF.

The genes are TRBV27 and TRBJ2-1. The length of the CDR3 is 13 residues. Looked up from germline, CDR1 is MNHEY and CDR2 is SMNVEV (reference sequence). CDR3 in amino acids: CASRPTGYNEQFF.

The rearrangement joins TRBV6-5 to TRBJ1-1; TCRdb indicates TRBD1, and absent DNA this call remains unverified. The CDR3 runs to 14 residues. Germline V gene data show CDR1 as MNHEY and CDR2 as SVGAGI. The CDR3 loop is CASSYGQGVTEAFF.

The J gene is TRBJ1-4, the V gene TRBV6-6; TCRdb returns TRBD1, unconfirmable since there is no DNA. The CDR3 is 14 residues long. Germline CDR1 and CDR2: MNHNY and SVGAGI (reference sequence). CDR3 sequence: CASSYWDTYEKLFF.

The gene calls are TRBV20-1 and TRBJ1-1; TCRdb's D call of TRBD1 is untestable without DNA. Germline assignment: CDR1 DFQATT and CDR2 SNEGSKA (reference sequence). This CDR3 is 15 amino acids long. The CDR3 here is CSARDHQGAGSSAFF.

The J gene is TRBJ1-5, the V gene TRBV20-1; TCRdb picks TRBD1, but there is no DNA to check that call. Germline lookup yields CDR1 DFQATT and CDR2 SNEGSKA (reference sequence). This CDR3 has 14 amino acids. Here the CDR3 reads CSATIDRGNQPQHF.

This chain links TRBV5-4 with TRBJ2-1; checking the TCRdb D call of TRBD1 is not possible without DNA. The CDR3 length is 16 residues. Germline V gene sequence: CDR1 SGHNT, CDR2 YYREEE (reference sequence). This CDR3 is CASSLRDRGPYNEQFF. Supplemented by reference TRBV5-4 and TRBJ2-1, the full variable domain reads ETGVTQSPTHLIKTRGQQVTLRCSSQSGHNTVSWYQQALGQGPQFIFQYYREEENGRGNFPPRFSGLQFPNYSSELNVNALELDDSALYLCASSLRDRGPYNEQFFGPGTRLTVL.

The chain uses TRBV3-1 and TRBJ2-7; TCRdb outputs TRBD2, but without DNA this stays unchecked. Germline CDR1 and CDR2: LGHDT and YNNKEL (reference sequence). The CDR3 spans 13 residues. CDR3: CASSLSGRYEQYF.

CDR3 amino acids: CASSLDGPSYEQYF. This chain links TRBV7-9 with TRBJ2-7; TCRdb lists TRBD2, though no DNA is available to test this call. CDR1 SEHNR and CDR2 FQNEAQ come from the germline V gene (reference sequence). This CDR3 spans 14 amino acids.

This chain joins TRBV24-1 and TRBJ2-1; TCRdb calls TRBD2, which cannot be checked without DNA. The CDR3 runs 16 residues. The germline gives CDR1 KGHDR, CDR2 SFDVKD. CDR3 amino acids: CATSASGTSGGNEQFF.

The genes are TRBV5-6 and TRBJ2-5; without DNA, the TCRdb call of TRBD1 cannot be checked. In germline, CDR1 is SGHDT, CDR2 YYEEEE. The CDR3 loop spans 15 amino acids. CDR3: CASSFTRQVSGAQYF.

CDR3 residues: CASSPISGGLYNEQFF. The chain joins TRBV3-1 to TRBJ2-1; lacking DNA, the TRBD2 call made by TCRdb goes unchecked. This CDR3 is 16 amino acids long. The V gene's germline CDR1 is LGHDT and CDR2 YNNKEL (reference sequence).

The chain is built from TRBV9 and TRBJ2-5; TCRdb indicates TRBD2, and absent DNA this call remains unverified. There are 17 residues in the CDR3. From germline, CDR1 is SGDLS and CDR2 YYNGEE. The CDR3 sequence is CASSVDAQQGPQETQYF.

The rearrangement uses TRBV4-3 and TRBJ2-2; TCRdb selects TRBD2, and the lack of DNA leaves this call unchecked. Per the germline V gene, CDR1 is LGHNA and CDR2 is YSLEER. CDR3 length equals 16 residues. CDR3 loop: CASSQVPGTHTGELFF.

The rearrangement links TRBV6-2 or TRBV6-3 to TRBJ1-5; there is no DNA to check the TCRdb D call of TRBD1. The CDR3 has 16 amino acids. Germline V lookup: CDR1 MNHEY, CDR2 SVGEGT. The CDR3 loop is CASSPGTGTHYQPQHF.

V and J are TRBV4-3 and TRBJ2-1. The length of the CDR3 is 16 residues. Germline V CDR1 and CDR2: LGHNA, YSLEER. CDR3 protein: CASSQEAGGYHNEQFF.

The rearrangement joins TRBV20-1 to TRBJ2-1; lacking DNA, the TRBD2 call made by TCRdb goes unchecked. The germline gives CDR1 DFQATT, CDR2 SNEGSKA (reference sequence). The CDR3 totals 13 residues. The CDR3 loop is CSAIPGGPNEQFF.

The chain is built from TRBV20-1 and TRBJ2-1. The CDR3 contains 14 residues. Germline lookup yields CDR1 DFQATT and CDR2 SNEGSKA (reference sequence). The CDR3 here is CSARPRSSYNEQFF.

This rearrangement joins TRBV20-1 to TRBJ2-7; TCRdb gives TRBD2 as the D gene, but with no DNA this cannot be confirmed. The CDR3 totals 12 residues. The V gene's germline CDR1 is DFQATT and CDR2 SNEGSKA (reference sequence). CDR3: CSATRASYEQYF.

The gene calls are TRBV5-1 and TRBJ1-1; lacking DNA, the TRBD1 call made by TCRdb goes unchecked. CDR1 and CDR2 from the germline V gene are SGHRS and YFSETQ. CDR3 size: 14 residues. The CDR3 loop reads CASSFYLDRSEAFF. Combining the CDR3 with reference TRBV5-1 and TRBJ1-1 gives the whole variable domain KAGVTQTPRYLIKTRGQQVTLSCSPISGHRSVSWYQQTPGQGLQFLFEYFSETQRNKGNFPGRFSGRQFSNSRSEMNVSTLELGDSALYLCASSFYLDRSEAFFGQGTRLTVV.

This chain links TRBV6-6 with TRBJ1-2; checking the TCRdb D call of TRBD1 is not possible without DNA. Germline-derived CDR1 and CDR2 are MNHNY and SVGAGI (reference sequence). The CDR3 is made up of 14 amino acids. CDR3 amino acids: CASSRSDGGYGYTF.

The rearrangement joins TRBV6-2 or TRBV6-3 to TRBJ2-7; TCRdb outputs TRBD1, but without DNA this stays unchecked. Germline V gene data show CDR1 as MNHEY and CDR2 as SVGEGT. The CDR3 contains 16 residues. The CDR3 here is CASSIAWTGYGYEQYF.